Below, 25 T cell receptor beta chains from the same sample are listed, as sequenced in a study of cytomegalovirus exposure and HLA in healthy donors (dated by TCRdb to the late 2010s). The library was generated by the immunoSEQ multiplex PCR assay. A mixture of 60 forward primers for TCR Vbeta segments and 13 reverse primers for TCR Jbeta segments was used in the multiplex PCR. What TCRdb holds here is the immuneACCESS table cut down to in-frame rearrangements. Part of the clones is not present; checked against another copy, under half of the missing clones reflect an unresolved V gene, and the others are unexplained. Here the sample has 110,000 or so clones; around 77% occur a single time. The ten largest account for 15% to 20% of the sample. Input material: PBMCs. These receptors came from a man aged 45-65 years in good health and CMV-seropositive.

This CDR3 is CASSVAGVNNEQFF. The CDR3 DNA reads as TGTGCCAGCAGCGTAGCGGGGGTAAACAATGAGCAGTTCTTC. The chain recombines TRBV9 with TRBJ2-1; maybe TRBD2 (6 bases). Trimming removed 0 bases from V and 5 bases from J, with 9 bases in between. The germline gives CDR1 SGDLS, CDR2 YYNGEE. The CDR3 is 14 amino acids.

The gene calls are TRBV5-5 and TRBJ1-1; a possible D gene is TRBD1 (5 bases). From germline, CDR1 is SGHKS and CDR2 YYEKEE (reference sequence). V lost 5 bases and J lost 1, with 15 bases in between. CDR3 length equals 15 residues. The CDR3, as DNA: TGTGCCAGCAGTGGGGCCGGCTACAGGAACACTGAAGCTTTCTTT. As protein: CASSGAGYRNTEAFF.

CDR3 loop: CASSTPSGSGNTIYF. The CDR3 DNA sequence: TGTGCCAGCAGCACCCCCTCGGGCTCTGGAAACACCATATATTTT. V and J are TRBV13 and TRBJ1-3; no clear D. Germline-derived CDR1 and CDR2 are PRHDT and FYEKMQ (reference sequence). CDR3 length: 15 amino acids. Between the trimmed V and J ends, which lost 5 bases and 0 bases, there was a span of 11 bases.

The rearrangement links TRBV23-1 to TRBJ1-5; 9 bases map to TRBD1. TRBV23-1 is an open reading frame, and its role is uncertain. V trimming: 2 bases; J trimming: 6 bases; junction bases outside the gene matches: 8. The CDR3 spans 16 residues. The CDR3 loop reads CASSQGSGTGRQPQHF. In DNA, the CDR3 is TGCGCCAGCAGTCAAGGGTCGGGGACAGGGCGTCAGCCCCAGCATTTT.

The table lists this clone with a count of one. V usage is TRBV5-8 and J usage is TRBJ2-1; 9 bases agree with TRBD1. The junction had 7 bases not matched to a gene; V was cut back by 4 bases and J by 2 bases. Germline V gene data show CDR1 as SGHTS and CDR2 as YDEGEE. The CDR3 has 16 residues. DNA of the CDR3: TGTGCCAGCAGCGAATCGGGGACAGGGCCCTACAATGAGCAGTTCTTC. It translates to CASSESGTGPYNEQFF. Filled out from reference TRBV5-8 and TRBJ2-1, the complete variable domain reads EAGVTQSPTHLIKTRGQQATLRCSPISGHTSVYWYQQALGLGLQFLLWYDEGEERNRGNFPPRFSGRQFPNYSSELNVNALELEDSALYLCASSESGTGPYNEQFFGPGTRLTVL.

The rearrangement joins TRBV5-1 to TRBJ1-3; TRBD1 might be the D (5 bases). V dropped 1 base and J dropped 2 bases, with 7 bases sitting between them. Germline CDR1 and CDR2: SGHRS and YFSETQ. The CDR3 has 14 residues. CDR3 sequence: CASSLQGTGNTIYF. In DNA form, the CDR3 reads TGCGCCAGCAGCTTGCAGGGAACTGGAAACACCATATATTTT.

The V gene is TRBV9, the J gene TRBJ1-2, with D possibly being TRBD1 (5 bases). From germline, CDR1 is SGDLS and CDR2 YYNGEE. The CDR3 consists of 16 residues. V lost 6 bases and J lost 3, with 21 bases in between. The CDR3 nucleotides are TGTGCCAGCACCTCGTCAAGGGGCAGAATGGACTATGGCTACACCTTC. Residues: CASTSSRGRMDYGYTF.

The V gene is TRBV28, the J gene TRBJ2-1, with 8 bases matching TRBD2. CDR3 length: 19 amino acids. The trim removed 6 bases at V and 1 base at J, leaving 17 bases unmatched. Germline assignment: CDR1 MDHEN and CDR2 SYDVKM. The CDR3 here is CASRNSRGSGSASYNEQFF. CDR3 bases: TGTGCCAGCAGAAACTCTAGGGGAAGCGGGAGTGCGTCCTACAATGAGCAGTTCTTC.

V is TRBV2 and J is TRBJ2-7, with 7 bases identical to TRBD2. CDR3 length: 12 amino acids. The trim removed 8 bases at V and 3 bases at J, leaving 4 bases unmatched. Germline values: CDR1 SNHLY, CDR2 FYNNEI. CDR3 residues: CASGTTGYEQYF. The DNA for the CDR3 is TGTGCCAGCGGGACTACCGGCTACGAGCAGTACTTC.

The rearrangement links TRBV2 to TRBJ2-7, with 9 bases lining up with TRBD2. The length of the CDR3 is 14 residues. Germline CDR1 is SNHLY and CDR2 is FYNNEI. The trim removed 11 bases at V and 0 bases at J, leaving 8 bases unmatched. The CDR3 spells CAAGGDTVSYEQYF. The DNA for the CDR3 is TGTGCCGCGGGAGGGGACACCGTCTCCTACGAGCAGTACTTC. Together with reference TRBV2 and TRBJ2-7, the CDR3 gives the full variable domain: EPEVTQTPSHQVTQMGQEVILRCVPISNHLYFYWYRQILGQKVEFLVSFYNNEISEKSEIFDDQFSVERPDGSNFTLKIRSTKLEDSAMYFCAAGGDTVSYEQYFGPGTRLTVT.

The chain uses TRBV19 and TRBJ2-7, with D possibly matching TRBD1 (6 bases). V lost 9 bases and J 3 bases, leaving 18 bases between the germline ends. The CDR3 is 14 amino acids. Germline CDR1 and CDR2: LNHDA and SQIVND (reference sequence). This CDR3 is CASTAGAALYEQYF. CDR3 coding DNA: TGTGCCAGCACCGCAGGGGCCGCCCTCTACGAGCAGTACTTC.

The V gene is TRBV5-1, the J gene TRBJ1-1; D is unresolved. Germline V gives CDR1 SGHRS, CDR2 YFSETQ. CDR3 size: 17 residues. Trimming cost V 2 bases and J 1 base, with 18 bases left between them. CDR3 sequence reads: CASSFWQSEAGNTEAFF. The CDR3 DNA follows: TGCGCCAGCAGCTTTTGGCAATCCGAAGCAGGGAACACTGAAGCTTTCTTT.

The chain carries TRBV2 and TRBJ1-2; 7 bases fit TRBD1. V lost 10 bases and J lost 4; bases outside the gene matches: 9. The CDR3 has 13 residues. Germline assignment: CDR1 SNHLY and CDR2 FYNNEI. The chain's CDR3 is CAMQGESGYGYTF. In DNA, the CDR3 is TGTGCCATGCAGGGGGAATCGGGCTATGGCTACACCTTC.

The CDR3 protein is CASSEVSSGRSYEQYF. CDR3 DNA sequence: TGTGCCAGCAGTGAAGTGAGTAGCGGGAGGTCATACGAGCAGTACTTC. The chain is built from TRBV6-1 and TRBJ2-7; 10 bases fit TRBD2. The germline V gene has CDR1 MNHNS and CDR2 SASEGT. With V trimmed by 1 base and J by 4 bases, 7 bases remained unmatched. The CDR3 totals 16 residues.

The V and J genes are TRBV7-2 and TRBJ2-7, with unresolved D. Germline V gene data show CDR1 as SGHTA and CDR2 as FQGNSA. V lost 1 base and J lost 1, with 8 bases in between. CDR3 length equals 14 residues. This chain's CDR3 is CASSLVGPSYEQYF. The CDR3 region has the DNA TGTGCCAGCAGCTTAGTGGGCCCTTCCTACGAGCAGTACTTC.

The chain is built from TRBV6-5 and TRBJ2-2, with 8 bases that match TRBD1. CDR3 size: 13 residues. Germline CDR1 is MNHEY and CDR2 is SVGAGI. The trim removed 11 bases at V and 3 bases at J, leaving 5 bases unmatched. The CDR3 nucleotides are TGTGCCCCCAGGGGGCTCGACACCGGGGAGCTGTTTTTT. This sequence encodes CAPRGLDTGELFF.

The chain carries TRBV9 and TRBJ1-4; D is perhaps TRBD1 (6 bases). In germline, CDR1 is SGDLS, CDR2 YYNGEE. V gave up 0 bases and J gave up 3 bases, with 12 bases separating them. The CDR3 length is 16 residues. Here the CDR3 reads CASSVGIRGANEKLFF. The CDR3 DNA reads TGTGCCAGCAGCGTAGGTATCAGGGGTGCTAATGAAAAACTGTTTTTT.

The chain employs TRBV14 and TRBJ2-2, with TRBD2 matching 10 bases. Germline CDR1 and CDR2: SGHDN and FVKESK. CDR3 length equals 17 residues. V was clipped by 4 bases and J by 6 bases; unmatched bases: 11. The CDR3 protein is CASSPLRQRGGPGELFF. Here the CDR3 DNA reads TGTGCCAGCAGCCCCTTGAGGCAGCGGGGGGGCCCCGGGGAGCTGTTTTTT.

The chain is built from TRBV6-5 and TRBJ1-2, with TRBD1 matching 7 bases. Looked up from germline, CDR1 is MNHEY and CDR2 is SVGAGI. Trimming cost V 5 bases and J 0 bases; bases outside gene matches: 6. This CDR3 is 15 amino acids long. The CDR3 nucleotides read TGTGCCAGCAGTCCGACAGGGATAGCTAACTATGGCTACACCTTC. Translated: CASSPTGIANYGYTF.

There are a few counts of this clone. The J gene is TRBJ1-1, the V gene TRBV6-6; D unresolved. The germline gives CDR1 MNHNY, CDR2 SVGAGI (reference sequence). Trimming removed 5 bases from V and 4 bases from J, with 14 bases in between. This CDR3 region has 14 residues. For the CDR3, the DNA is TGTGCCAGCAGTCCTCCTGAGGAGGGCACTGAAGCTTTCTTT. It translates to CASSPPEEGTEAFF.

V gene TRBV15 combines with J gene TRBJ1-2; D may be TRBD1 (5 bases). Per germline, CDR1 LNHNV and CDR2 YYDKDF (reference sequence). V was pared by 4 bases and J by 6 bases, with 12 bases between. This CDR3 has 13 residues. The CDR3 region has the DNA TGTGCCACCAGCAAAGGCGGGGGGGATGGCTACACCTTC. Translating gives CATSKGGGDGYTF.

The gene calls are TRBV18 and TRBJ2-3, with 8 nucleotides matching TRBD2. The CDR3 is 15 residues long. With 8 bases clipped from V and 0 bases from J, the junction kept 7 bases outside the gene matches. Germline V lookup: CDR1 KGHSH, CDR2 LQKENI. The CDR3 DNA reads TGTGCCAGCACCGGCGGGGGGTATAGCACAGATACGCAGTATTTT. It is translated as CASTGGGYSTDTQYF.

Worth noting for this clone: A read error may account for a junction end that differs from germline. The CDR3, as DNA: TGCGCCAGCAGCGGGACAGTGGGCGGTGGGGCCAACGGCCTGACTTTC. This translates into CASSGTVGGGANGLTF. The chain recombines TRBV5-1 with TRBJ2-6; the match to TRBD1 covers 7 bases. Germline-derived CDR1 and CDR2 are SGHRS and YFSETQ. This CDR3 has 16 amino acids.

The V and J genes are TRBV21-1 and TRBJ1-1. TRBV21-1 is a pseudogene. CDR3 length equals 17 residues. The DNA for the CDR3 is TGTGCCAGCCCCATGAGGAGAGGGAGCTTCGAGGACACTGAAGCTTTCTTT. Translated, it gives CASPMRRGSFEDTEAFF.

CDR3 DNA sequence: TGCGCCAGCAGTGAGTTTTTAGCGGGACCTTTCACAGATACGCAGTATTTT. It specifies CASSEFLAGPFTDTQYF. The chain has TRBV10-2 and TRBJ2-3, with TRBD2 matching over 8 bases. V was clipped by 1 base and J by 2 bases; unmatched bases: 8. The CDR3 is 17 residues long. Germline V CDR1 and CDR2: WSHSY, SAAADI.